A single T cell receptor (beta chain) is shown here with its context. Original methodology: By means of reference gene primer amplification, nucleated cell counts were estimated. Produced via immunoSEQ multiplex PCR; TCRdb's table is partial and in-frame only. V and J calls and clone size are as listed in that table; D and trimming were resolved from the DNA. The table records about 180,000 clones, around 80% of them present only once. This record comes from a study of blood T cell repertoires in COVID-19. Germline CDR1 reads SNHLY; CDR2 reads FYNNEI. The CDR3 sequence is 14 residues long. Trimming at V came to 8 bases and at J to 4 bases, leaving 6 bases not matched to a gene.

V and J are TRBV2 and TRBJ2-3, with 10 bases lining up with TRBD2. This clonotype was sampled from a middle-aged woman with COVID-19, enrolled during active disease. Material: peripheral blood. This chain's CDR3 is CASSSGSGADTQYF. In DNA, the CDR3 is TGTGCCAGCTCTAGCGGGAGCGGGGCAGATACGCAGTATTTT.